Listed below are T cell receptor beta chains from one sample, sequenced in a study of PD-1 blockade in classical Hodgkin lymphoma. The method was immunoSEQ multiplex PCR; TCRdb's version includes in-frame clones alone and lacks a portion of them. The sample has more than 30,000 clones, 88% seen once. The specimen sequenced was CD4+ T cells from blood. These receptors were taken from a human donor with classical Hodgkin lymphoma. Each CDR3 is given with its conserved first and last residue. Fields, in order: CDR3 protein, CDR3 DNA, clone size, V gene, J gene, D gene. The D gene is left open where the match is weak. Some rows mark clone size as missing; the rest say once, few, many or name a class of expanded clone.

CASSPFGRGPQGTQYF	TGTGCCAGCAGTCCCTTTGGCAGGGGGCCTCAGGGGACCCAGTACTTC	-	TRBV27	TRBJ2-5	TRBD1
CASSLAGEYGNEQFF	TGTGCCAGCAGCCTAGCGGGAGAATACGGAAATGAGCAGTTCTTC	-	TRBV11-3	TRBJ2-1	TRBD2
CASRQGAGEAFF	TGTGCCAGCAGGCAGGGCGCAGGTGAAGCTTTCTTT	-	TRBV7-3	TRBJ1-1	-
CASSLGWLETQYF	TGCGCCAGCAGCTTGGGGTGGCTCGAGACCCAGTACTTC	-	TRBV5-1	TRBJ2-5	-
CAIRRTGDPYEQYF	TGTGCCATCAGGAGGACAGGGGATCCCTACGAGCAGTACTTC	-	TRBV10-3	TRBJ2-7	TRBD1
CASSLDRGSYGYTF	TGTGCCAGCAGCTTAGACAGGGGGTCCTATGGCTACACCTTC	-	TRBV7-8	TRBJ1-2	TRBD1
CASSFQVVGYGYTF	TGTGCCAGCAGTTTTCAGGTGGTCGGCTATGGCTACACCTTC	-	TRBV28	TRBJ1-2	-
CASSPYRGTGTDTQYF	TGTGCCAGCAGTCCCTACAGGGGGACTGGCACAGATACGCAGTATTTT	-	TRBV28	TRBJ2-3	TRBD1
CASSLDGVRGNTIYF	TGCGCCAGCAGCTTGGATGGGGTGCGCGGAAACACCATATATTTT	-	TRBV5-1	TRBJ1-3	-
CASSLSRDQPQHF	TGTGCCAGCAGTTTGTCCAGGGACCAGCCCCAGCATTTT	-	TRBV28	TRBJ1-5	-
CASSSLTGQGSGYTF	TGCGCCAGCAGCTCTTTGACGGGACAGGGGAGCGGCTACACCTTC	-	TRBV5-1	TRBJ1-2	TRBD1
CASNTLGGYRSYNEQFF	TGTGCCAGCAACACGCTGGGGGGATACCGATCCTACAATGAGCAGTTCTTC	-	TRBV27	TRBJ2-1	-
CASSPRAGTGGYEQYF	TGTGCCAGCAGCCCCAGGGCGGGGACAGGGGGTTACGAGCAGTACTTC	-	TRBV11-2	TRBJ2-7	TRBD1
CASSVGLVGGRDTQYF	TGTGCCAGCAGCGTGGGACTAGTGGGAGGGCGGGATACGCAGTATTTT	once	TRBV9	TRBJ2-3	TRBD2
CASRRQGLTNEKLFF	TGTGCCAGCCGGCGACAGGGGTTGACTAATGAAAAACTGTTTTTT	-	TRBV19	TRBJ1-4	TRBD1
CASSEGLMSGNTIYF	TGTGCCAGCAGTGAAGGGCTGATGAGCGGAAACACCATATATTTT	few	TRBV6-1	TRBJ1-3	-
CASSLNTPGASYGYTF	TGCGCCAGCAGCTTAAATACTCCAGGGGCTTCCTATGGCTACACCTTC	-	TRBV5-1	TRBJ1-2	-
CASSLGLADTGELFF	TGCGCCAGCAGCTTGGGACTAGCGGACACCGGGGAGCTGTTTTTT	-	TRBV5-1	TRBJ2-2	TRBD2
CASSPTGHTNYEQYF	TGTGCCAGCAGCCCGACAGGGCATACTAACTACGAGCAGTACTTC	-	TRBV7-2	TRBJ2-7	TRBD1
CASSFRDRGWGDTGELFF	TGTGCCAGCAGCTTCCGGGACAGGGGGTGGGGCGACACCGGGGAGCTGTTTTTT	-	TRBV9	TRBJ2-2	TRBD1
CASSQREESSSYEQYF	TGCGCCAGCAGCCAACGGGAGGAATCCTCAAGCTACGAGCAGTACTTC	-	TRBV5-1	TRBJ2-7	TRBD2
CAIRTLDRGTEAFF	TGTGCCATCAGGACTCTGGACAGGGGCACTGAAGCTTTCTTT	few	TRBV10-3	TRBJ1-1	TRBD1
CASYDRGPRNEQFF	TGTGCCAGCTATGATCGAGGGCCGAGGAATGAGCAGTTCTTC	-	TRBV7-9	TRBJ2-1	-
CASRTGVGPAGGYTF	TGTGCCAGCAGGACCGGGGTAGGCCCGGCGGGTGGCTACACCTTC	-	TRBV2	TRBJ1-2	-
CASRAPTGFYGYTF	TGTGCCAGCAGGGCCCCGACAGGTTTCTATGGCTACACCTTC	-	TRBV2	TRBJ1-2	-
CASTPGPSGNTIYF	TGTGCCAGCACCCCCGGGCCCTCTGGAAACACCATATATTTT	once	TRBV19	TRBJ1-3	-
CASSTLRTAEDTQYF	TGTGCCAGCAGCACCTTAAGGACAGCAGAAGATACGCAGTATTTT	-	TRBV21-1	TRBJ2-3	-
CASSLAEEGYTF	TGTGCCAGCAGCTTAGCAGAGGAAGGCTACACCTTC	few	TRBV7-2	TRBJ1-2	-
CASKDRGLSDTQYF	TGTGCCAGCAAGGACAGGGGGCTATCAGATACGCAGTATTTT	-	TRBV6-5	TRBJ2-3	TRBD1
CSVESGAGDYGYTF	TGCAGCGTTGAATCTGGGGCAGGGGACTATGGCTACACCTTC	-	TRBV29-1	TRBJ1-2	-
CATSRDPGRLRGNEQFF	TGTGCCACCAGCAGAGATCCCGGCCGACTGCGCGGGAATGAGCAGTTCTTC	-	TRBV15	TRBJ2-1	-
CASSLRDRGSLFF	TGTGCCAGCAGCCTCCGGGACAGGGGCTCTCTTTTCTTT	-	TRBV9	TRBJ1-1	TRBD1
CAGDRMNTEAFF	TGTGCCGGGGACAGGATGAACACTGAAGCTTTCTTT	-	TRBV30	TRBJ1-1	TRBD1